This T cell receptor (beta chain) was sequenced for a study of chemoradiotherapy in HPV16-positive cancers. Study observations and caveats: HPV-specific T cells were functionally defined from only a couple of HPV16-positive patients. Non-HPV-specific T cells did not expand in tumors during treatment, whereas candidate HPV-specific clones and E7-related motifs did.

V was clipped by 5 bases and J by 4 bases; unmatched bases: 6. The CDR3 length is 14 residues. Germline CDR1 and CDR2: MNHEY and SMNVEV (reference sequence). Sequencing used immunoSEQ multiplex PCR; TCRdb keeps in-frame clones, though not all of them. Here the sample spans more than 30,000 clones, 80% to 90% being singletons. About this clone: Its antigen is still unknown.

The source material was blood, sampled from a patient who underwent chemoradiotherapy. The chain recombines TRBV27 with TRBJ1-2; 8 bases agree with TRBD1. This sequence was found in a human donor with HPV-associated anogenital cancer. CDR3 nucleotide sequence: TGTGCCAGCAGTCAGGGGGCGCAGAGCTATGGCTACACCTTC. Translation: CASSQGAQSYGYTF.